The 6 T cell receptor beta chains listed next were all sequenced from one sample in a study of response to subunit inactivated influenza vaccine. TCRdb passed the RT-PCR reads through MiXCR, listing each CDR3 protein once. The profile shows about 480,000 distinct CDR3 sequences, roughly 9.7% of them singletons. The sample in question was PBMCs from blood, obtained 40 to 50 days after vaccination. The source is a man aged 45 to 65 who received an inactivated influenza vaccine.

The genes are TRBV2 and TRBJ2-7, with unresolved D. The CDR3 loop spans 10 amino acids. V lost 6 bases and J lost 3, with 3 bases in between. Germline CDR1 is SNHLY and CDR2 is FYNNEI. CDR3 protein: CASRSYEQYF. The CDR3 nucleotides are TGTGCCAGCAGGAGCTACGAGCAGTACTTC.

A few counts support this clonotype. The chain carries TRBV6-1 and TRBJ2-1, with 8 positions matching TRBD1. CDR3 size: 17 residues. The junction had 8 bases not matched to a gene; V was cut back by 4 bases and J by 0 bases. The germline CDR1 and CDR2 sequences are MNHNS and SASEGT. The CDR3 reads CASSAPGTGSSYNEQFF. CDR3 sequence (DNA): TGTGCCAGCAGTGCCCCTGGGACAGGCAGCTCCTACAATGAGCAGTTCTTC.

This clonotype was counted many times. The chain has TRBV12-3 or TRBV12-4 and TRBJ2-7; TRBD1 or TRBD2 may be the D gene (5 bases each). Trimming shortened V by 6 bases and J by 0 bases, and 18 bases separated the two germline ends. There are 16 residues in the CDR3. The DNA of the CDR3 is TGTGCCAGCAGCGAACCTCGGGGCCAGTACTCCTACGAGCAGTACTTC. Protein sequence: CASSEPRGQYSYEQYF.

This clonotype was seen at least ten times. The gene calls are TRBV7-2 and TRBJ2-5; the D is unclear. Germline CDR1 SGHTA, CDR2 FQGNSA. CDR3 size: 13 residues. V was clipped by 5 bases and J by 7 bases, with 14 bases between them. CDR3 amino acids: CASSPRTLRTQYF. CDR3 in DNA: TGTGCCAGCAGCCCTAGGACCCTACGGACCCAGTACTTC.

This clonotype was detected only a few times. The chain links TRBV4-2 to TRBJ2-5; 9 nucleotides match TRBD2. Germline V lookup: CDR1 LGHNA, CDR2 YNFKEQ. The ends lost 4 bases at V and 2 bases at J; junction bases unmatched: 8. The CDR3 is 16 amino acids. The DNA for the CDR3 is TGTGCCAGCAGCCCAAGCGGGGGGCTCCTTCAAGAGACCCAGTACTTC. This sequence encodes CASSPSGGLLQETQYF.

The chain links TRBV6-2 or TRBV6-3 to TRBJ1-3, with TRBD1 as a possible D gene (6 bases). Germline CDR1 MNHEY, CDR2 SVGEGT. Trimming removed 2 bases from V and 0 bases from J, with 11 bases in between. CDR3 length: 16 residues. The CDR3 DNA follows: TGTGCCAGCAGTTACGACACAGGGACCTCTGGAAACACCATATATTTT. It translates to CASSYDTGTSGNTIYF.